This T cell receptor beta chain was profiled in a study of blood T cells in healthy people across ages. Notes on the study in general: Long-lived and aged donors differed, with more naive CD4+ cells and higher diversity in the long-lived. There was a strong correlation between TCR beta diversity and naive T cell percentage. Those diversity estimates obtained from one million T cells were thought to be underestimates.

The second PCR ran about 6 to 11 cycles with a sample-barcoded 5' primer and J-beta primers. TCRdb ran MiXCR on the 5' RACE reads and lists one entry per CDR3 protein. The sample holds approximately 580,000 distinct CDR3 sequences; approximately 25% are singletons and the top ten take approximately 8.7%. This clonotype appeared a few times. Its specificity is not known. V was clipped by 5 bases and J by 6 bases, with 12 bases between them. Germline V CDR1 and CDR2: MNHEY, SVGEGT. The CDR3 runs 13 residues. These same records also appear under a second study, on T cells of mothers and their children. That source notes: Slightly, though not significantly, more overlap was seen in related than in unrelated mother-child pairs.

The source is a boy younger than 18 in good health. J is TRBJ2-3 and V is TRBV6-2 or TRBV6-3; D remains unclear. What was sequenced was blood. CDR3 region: CASSNTETDTQYF. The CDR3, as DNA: TGTGCCAGCAGTAATACCGAGACGGATACGCAGTATTTT.